Each of the 20 T cell receptor beta chains below was sequenced from the same sample in a study of blood T cell repertoires in COVID-19. Assay used: immunoSEQ multiplex PCR; TCRdb lists only in-frame clones, some missing. Of 150,000 or so clones listed, roughly 73% were seen once; the top ten hold roughly 8.9%. Specimen: peripheral blood. The receptor set was obtained from a woman aged 45 to 65 with active or convalescent COVID-19.

This rearrangement joins TRBV30 to TRBJ1-5; D perhaps matches TRBD1 (5 bases). Germline CDR1 GTSNPN, CDR2 SVGIG (reference sequence). The CDR3 sequence is 19 residues long. V lost 0 bases and J lost 0, with 21 bases in between. This chain's CDR3 is CAWSVRSRALFASNQPQHF. CDR3 DNA: TGTGCCTGGAGTGTGAGGAGCAGGGCCCTTTTCGCTAGCAATCAGCCCCAGCATTTT.

V gene TRBV7-9 combines with J gene TRBJ2-2; D may be TRBD2 (5 bases). Germline CDR1 SEHNR, CDR2 FQNEAQ (reference sequence). V lost 5 bases and J 4 bases, leaving 14 bases between the germline ends. This CDR3 has 15 amino acids. The CDR3 loop is CASSHTRDLTGELFF. In DNA form, the CDR3 reads TGTGCCAGCAGCCATACTAGGGATCTCACCGGGGAGCTGTTTTTT.

The chain links TRBV30 to TRBJ1-2, with D unresolved. The V gene's germline CDR1 is GTSNPN and CDR2 SVGIG (reference sequence). The ends were cut back, 7 bases at V and 5 bases at J, with 8 bases in the middle. This CDR3 region has 10 residues. DNA for the CDR3: TGTGCCTCCAACAGATATGGCTACACCTTC. It specifies CASNRYGYTF.

Only a few counts were recorded for this clone. This sequence joins TRBV6-2 or TRBV6-3 and TRBJ2-7; 12 positions agree with TRBD1. V lost 6 bases and J lost 5; bases outside the gene matches: 17. The CDR3 spans 18 residues. The germline V gene has CDR1 MNHEY and CDR2 SVGEGT. CDR3 protein: CASSRIPGQGARTNEQYF. The CDR3 DNA reads TGTGCCAGCAGCCGAATACCGGGACAGGGGGCGCGAACGAACGAGCAGTACTTC.

The genes are TRBV7-2 and TRBJ1-3; a possible D gene is TRBD1 (5 bases). The germline gives CDR1 SGHTA, CDR2 FQGNSA. The CDR3 length is 13 residues. The V end lost 4 bases, the J end lost 4 bases, and 8 bases lay between the germline ends. CDR3: CASSSDRGNTIYF. DNA of the CDR3: TGTGCCAGCAGCTCTGACAGAGGAAACACCATATATTTT.

The J gene is TRBJ2-3, the V gene TRBV24-1; D is perhaps TRBD2 (5 bases). Germline assignment: CDR1 KGHDR and CDR2 SFDVKD. The V end lost 10 bases, the J end lost 3 bases, and 19 bases lay between the germline ends. This CDR3 spans 15 amino acids. DNA of the CDR3: TGTGCCACTAAGACTTCCGGGGTGGCAACAGATACGCAGTATTTT. Translation gives CATKTSGVATDTQYF.

The chain combines TRBV3-1 (or the pseudogene TRBV3-2) with TRBJ2-7; a weak D match, TRBD2 (6 bases). Germline CDR1 and CDR2: LGHDT and YNNKEL (reference sequence). V was clipped by 1 base and J by 5 bases, with 12 bases between them. The length of the CDR3 is 14 residues. As DNA, the CDR3 is TGTGCCAGCAGCCAAGGACTAGTCCGAAACGAGCAGTACTTC. This encodes CASSQGLVRNEQYF.

This rearrangement joins TRBV6-5 to TRBJ1-2, with D perhaps matching TRBD1 (6 bases). Germline V gene sequence: CDR1 MNHEY, CDR2 SVGAGI. The V and J ends lost 4 bases and 4 bases respectively, with 10 bases between them. The CDR3 contains 13 residues. The CDR3 DNA is TGTGCCAGCAGTTCGGACAGATCCTATGGCTACACCTTC. It codes for CASSSDRSYGYTF.

A few counts support this clone. The chain employs TRBV5-4 and TRBJ1-2; TRBD1 agrees at 7 bases. V dropped 0 bases and J dropped 4; count of bases not matched to a gene: 6. The CDR3 has 15 residues. Germline CDR1 and CDR2: SGHNT and YYREEE (reference sequence). The CDR3 bases are TGTGCCAGCAGCTTGGAGGCAGGGGGGCTCTATGGCTACACCTTC. It encodes CASSLEAGGLYGYTF.

The chain recombines TRBV30 with TRBJ1-6, with D unclear. Germline CDR1 reads GTSNPN; CDR2 reads SVGIG (reference sequence). The CDR3 length is 11 residues. V lost 2 bases to trimming and J lost 8 bases, with 4 bases between them. As DNA, the CDR3 is TGTGCCTGGAGTACGGATTCACCCCTCCACTTT. This gives the protein CAWSTDSPLHF.

This clone has more than one count but fewer than ten. The chain has TRBV28 and TRBJ2-1; D unresolved. V was cut by 1 base and J by 8 bases, with 12 bases left in between. This CDR3 has 14 residues. CDR1 is MDHEN and CDR2 is SYDVKM in the germline V gene. The CDR3 region is CASSLLVSEDEQFF. The CDR3 DNA reads as TGTGCCAGCAGTTTATTGGTCTCAGAGGATGAGCAGTTCTTC.

A few counts support this clone. The chain is built from TRBV6-2 or TRBV6-3 and TRBJ1-5; D ambiguous. The V gene's germline CDR1 is MNHEY and CDR2 SVGEGT. V lost 4 bases and J lost 0, with 10 bases in between. The CDR3 totals 15 residues. The CDR3 coding sequence is TGTGCCAGCAGTTCCGACGGACTTAGCAATCAGCCCCAGCATTTT. This gives the protein CASSSDGLSNQPQHF.

V and J are TRBV6-2 or TRBV6-3 and TRBJ1-3; maybe TRBD1 (5 bases). The V and J ends lost 4 bases and 8 bases respectively, with 12 bases between them. Germline CDR1 MNHEY, CDR2 SVGEGT. The CDR3 has 13 amino acids. The CDR3 region has the DNA TGTGCCAGCAGTTCGACAGTAATGGACACCATATATTTT. This translates into CASSSTVMDTIYF.

This chain uses TRBV19 with TRBJ1-1, with D unclear. V lost 7 bases, J lost 1 base, and 19 bases lay in between. Germline-derived CDR1 and CDR2 are LNHDA and SQIVND (reference sequence). The CDR3 runs 16 residues. The CDR3 spells CASIRWAFTSNTEAFF. Written as DNA, the CDR3 is TGTGCCAGTATCCGTTGGGCATTCACATCGAACACTGAAGCTTTCTTT.

V gene TRBV6-4 combines with J gene TRBJ2-7; TRBD2 matches 13 bases. The CDR3 loop spans 19 amino acids. Germline values: CDR1 MRHNA, CDR2 SNTAGT. The junction had 14 bases not matched to a gene; V was cut back by 3 bases and J by 3 bases. CDR3 region: CASSDGLAGETPPGYEQYF. The CDR3 coding sequence is TGTGCCAGCAGTGATGGACTAGCGGGAGAGACACCTCCAGGCTACGAGCAGTACTTC.

The chain links TRBV6-2 or TRBV6-3 to TRBJ1-2; 7 nucleotides align to TRBD1. The CDR3 consists of 17 residues. Germline assignment: CDR1 MNHEY and CDR2 SVGEGT. V trimming: 2 bases; J trimming: 5 bases; junction bases outside the gene matches: 14. The CDR3 nucleotides are TGTGCCAGCAGTTACAGGGGACAGCCAACTTCACTTTATGGCTACACCTTC. This encodes CASSYRGQPTSLYGYTF.

In the case of this clone: Sequence at one end of the junction differs from germline and may be a read error. The chain links TRBV28 to TRBJ1-2, with 8 bases lining up with TRBD1. Germline V gene data show CDR1 as MDHEN and CDR2 as SYDVKM. CDR3 length equals 14 residues. The DNA for the CDR3 is TGTGCCAGCAGTCTATGGGACAGGACCTATGGCTACACCTTC. Protein product: CASSLWDRTYGYTF.

This chain uses TRBV7-3 with TRBJ2-1; D gene ambiguous. Per the germline V gene, CDR1 is SGHTA and CDR2 is FQGTGA. Trimming stripped 1 base from V and 7 bases from J, with 8 bases between. The CDR3 consists of 13 residues. CDR3 sequence (DNA): TGTGCCAGCAGCTTAAGGCCCCTTAATGAGCAGTTCTTC. Amino acids: CASSLRPLNEQFF.

V and J are TRBV7-2 and TRBJ2-1, with D perhaps TRBD2 (6 bases). The CDR3 runs to 14 residues. The germline CDR1 and CDR2 sequences are SGHTA and FQGNSA. The germline V and J ends were trimmed by 5 bases and 6 bases, with 14 bases remaining between them. CDR3 in DNA: TGTGCCAGCAGCCTCCAGCGGGTGGGCAATGAGCAGTTCTTC. It translates to CASSLQRVGNEQFF.

This clone has just one count. The chain recombines TRBV25-1 with TRBJ1-2; no definite D call. Trimming removed 3 bases at V and 7 bases at J, with 9 bases between. CDR3 length: 12 residues. Germline-derived CDR1 and CDR2 are MGHDK and SYGVNS. The CDR3 nucleotides are TGTGCCAGCAGTGAGGGTGACATTGGCTACACCTTC. It specifies CASSEGDIGYTF.